Given below is one T cell receptor beta chain in context. The germline V gene has CDR1 MNHEY and CDR2 SVGEGT. The CDR3 has 15 amino acids. The germline V and J ends were trimmed by 5 bases and 0 bases, with 14 bases remaining between them. The data were produced by immunoSEQ multiplex PCR, yet TCRdb's version contains in-frame clones alone and is incomplete. The table lists under 45,000 clones, approximately 84% of them singletons. It was during active infection that Seattle patients were enrolled and then longitudinally followed. The sample originates from a study of blood T cell repertoires in COVID-19. Study information: Samples taken during acute and convalescent COVID-19 were collected in the United States, Italy and Spain. T cells, B-cell-depleted T cells, or PBMCs provided the cDNA or gDNA that served as material.

Sequencing was performed on peripheral blood. This sequence was found in a man between 65 and 80 years old with COVID-19, enrolled during active disease. The chain links TRBV6-2 or TRBV6-3 to TRBJ2-7; TRBD1 is a possible D gene (8 bases). The CDR3 sequence is CASSTTGGASYEQYF. The CDR3 coding sequence is TGTGCCAGCAGTACAACAGGGGGGGCCTCCTACGAGCAGTACTTC.